The 15 T cell receptor beta chains below come from one sample, sequenced in a study of T-cell memory formation after mild COVID-19. TCRdb re-called the 5' RACE reads through MiXCR, storing one row per CDR3 protein. The sample holds roughly 99,000 distinct CDR3 sequences, around 14% seen once. Sequencing was carried out using PBMCs or a T cell subset sorted from them (not recorded which). Every receptor here comes from a young man who had mild COVID-19 (a few samples of this study predate the infection). Cell type and time point are not known.

The V and J genes are TRBV6-6 and TRBJ2-5; D possibly corresponds to TRBD1 (5 bases). CDR1 is MNHNY, CDR2 SVGAGI, per germline (reference sequence). V was shortened by 0 bases and J by 5 bases, with 22 bases between the two germline ends. The CDR3 is made up of 18 amino acids. In DNA form, the CDR3 reads TGTGCCAGCAGTTACTCGATGGACGTGAATAGGGGTGAGGAGACCCAGTACTTC. This sequence encodes CASSYSMDVNRGEETQYF.

This clonotype was recorded at least ten times. This chain connects TRBV4-1 to TRBJ2-7; no clear D. V was pared by 6 bases and J by 5 bases, with 14 bases between. This CDR3 comprises 13 residues. Germline values: CDR1 MGHRA, CDR2 YSYEKL. This chain's CDR3 is CASRSQTWDEQYF. The DNA for the CDR3 is TGCGCCAGCAGGTCTCAAACTTGGGACGAGCAGTACTTC.

The V and J genes are TRBV7-8 and TRBJ1-2, with unresolved D. Germline V lookup: CDR1 SGHVS, CDR2 FQNEAQ. Trimming stripped 4 bases from V and 6 bases from J, with 15 bases between. The CDR3 contains 14 residues. The CDR3: CASSSLRVVDGYTF. For the CDR3, the DNA is TGTGCCAGCAGCTCGCTAAGGGTGGTGGATGGCTACACCTTC. Based on the CDR3 plus reference TRBV7-8 and TRBJ1-2, the full variable domain is GAGVSQSPRYKVAKRGQDVALRCDPISGHVSLFWYQQALGQGPEFLTYFQNEAQLDKSGLPSDRFFAERPEGSVSTLKIQRTQQEDSAVYLCASSSLRVVDGYTFGSGTRLTVV.

V is TRBV12-3 or TRBV12-4 and J is TRBJ1-5, with no clear D. The CDR3 sequence is 15 residues long. Trimming took 8 bases from V and 0 from J, leaving 14 bases between them. The DNA of the CDR3 is TGTGCCAGCCCGGACGCCAGATATAGCAATCAGCCCCAGCATTTT. Translating gives CASPDARYSNQPQHF.

The chain employs TRBV24-1 and TRBJ2-1; tentatively, D is TRBD1 (5 bases). The CDR3 sequence is 16 residues long. CDR1 and CDR2 (germline): KGHDR, SFDVKD. Trimming shortened V by 4 bases and J by 4 bases, and 16 bases separated the two germline ends. DNA for the CDR3: TGTGCCACCAGTGACCTCAGGGCCCGGAATTACAATGAGCAGTTCTTC. Translation: CATSDLRARNYNEQFF.

By frequency in the sample, this clonotype is medium-sized (0.01 to 0.1%). This chain uses TRBV9 with TRBJ2-3; 12 positions agree with TRBD2. This CDR3 spans 16 amino acids. The J segment lost 5 bases and the V segment lost 0 bases, leaving 4 bases of the junction unmatched. The germline CDR1 and CDR2 sequences are SGDLS and YYNGEE. The CDR3 loop reads CASSVARLAGEDTQYF. DNA of the CDR3: TGTGCCAGCAGCGTAGCGAGACTAGCGGGAGAAGATACGCAGTATTTT. Filled out from reference TRBV9 and TRBJ2-3, the complete variable domain reads DSGVTQTPKHLITATGQRVTLRCSPRSGDLSVYWYQQSLDQGLQFLIQYYNGEERAKGNILERFSAQQFPDLHSELNLSSLELGDSALYFCASSVARLAGEDTQYFGPGTRLTVL.

Only a few counts were recorded for this clonotype. V gene TRBV20-1 combines with J gene TRBJ1-5; TRBD1 is a possible D gene (5 bases). The CDR3 is 13 amino acids. Germline V lookup: CDR1 DFQATT, CDR2 SNEGSKA (reference sequence). The V and J ends lost 4 bases and 9 bases respectively, with 16 bases between them. The CDR3 reads CSANSPDMGPQHF. CDR3 DNA sequence: TGCAGTGCTAATTCCCCGGACATGGGGCCCCAGCATTTT.

This clonotype has more than one count but fewer than ten. The chain is built from TRBV20-1 and TRBJ1-4; D gene unclear. From germline, CDR1 is DFQATT and CDR2 SNEGSKA (reference sequence). Trimming took 3 bases from V and 0 from J, leaving 8 bases between them. There are 14 residues in the CDR3. The DNA of the CDR3 is TGCAGTGCTAGGACGACTACAACTAATGAAAAACTGTTTTTT. Amino acid sequence: CSARTTTTNEKLFF.

The chain couples TRBV29-1 to TRBJ2-5, with 7 bases that match TRBD2. V lost 4 bases and J lost 5; bases outside the gene matches: 10. This CDR3 contains 14 residues. The germline V gene has CDR1 SQVTM and CDR2 ANQGSEA. CDR3 region: CSVGRGDVSETQYF. The CDR3 DNA follows: TGCAGCGTTGGACGGGGGGACGTAAGCGAGACCCAGTACTTC.

This clonotype was counted only a few times. J is TRBJ2-7 and V is TRBV7-2; TRBD2 might be the D (5 bases). Germline CDR1 SGHTA, CDR2 FQGNSA. V was cut by 6 bases and J by 2 bases, with 14 bases left in between. The CDR3 runs to 14 residues. This CDR3 reads CASRRIDGAYEQYV. CDR3 DNA sequence: TGTGCCAGCAGGCGAATCGACGGGGCCTACGAGCAGTACGTC.

Ten or more counts support this clonotype. The chain recombines TRBV6-1 with TRBJ2-1; perhaps D is TRBD1 or TRBD2 (5 bases each). Trimming removed 6 bases at V and 6 bases at J, with 18 bases between. Germline V CDR1 and CDR2: MNHNS, SASEGT. The CDR3 is made up of 15 amino acids. CDR3 nucleotide sequence: TGTGCCAGCAGGCCTCGGGGACCCGTTACCAATGAGCAGTTCTTC. Translation gives CASRPRGPVTNEQFF.

The chain joins TRBV5-1 to TRBJ2-4; D is perhaps TRBD2 (5 bases). Germline loops: CDR1 SGHRS, CDR2 YFSETQ. The length of the CDR3 is 14 residues. Trimming took 4 bases from V and 5 from J, leaving 13 bases between them. DNA for the CDR3: TGCGCCAGCAGCGCCATACACGGGGAAAACATTCAGTACTTC. Amino acids: CASSAIHGENIQYF.

The chain carries TRBV27 and TRBJ2-5; TRBD2 matches 12 bases. Germline loops: CDR1 MNHEY, CDR2 SMNVEV (reference sequence). This CDR3 comprises 18 residues. J was trimmed by 3 bases and V by 5 bases; bases with no gene match: 13. CDR3 DNA sequence: TGTGCCAGCAGTCCCAGACTAGCGGGGGCCCGCCCTGAAGAGACCCAGTACTTC. As protein: CASSPRLAGARPEETQYF.

CDR3 DNA sequence: TGTGCCAGCAGTTACGGCGTTATGGGGGGCGGGGAGCTGTTTTTT. Residues: CASSYGVMGGGELFF. The chain links TRBV6-5 to TRBJ2-2; TRBD2 might be the D (6 bases). Trimming took 2 bases from V and 7 from J, leaving 14 bases between them. CDR1 and CDR2 from the germline V gene are MNHEY and SVGAGI. The CDR3 covers 15 residues.

The gene calls are TRBV6-1 and TRBJ2-1; 8 bases line up with TRBD1. The CDR3 extends over 15 amino acids. Germline V lookup: CDR1 MNHNS, CDR2 SASEGT. Trimming took 6 bases from V and 2 from J; bases not matched to a gene: 6. CDR3: CASRAPGQAYNEQFF. CDR3 coding DNA: TGTGCCAGCAGGGCCCCGGGACAGGCCTACAATGAGCAGTTCTTC.